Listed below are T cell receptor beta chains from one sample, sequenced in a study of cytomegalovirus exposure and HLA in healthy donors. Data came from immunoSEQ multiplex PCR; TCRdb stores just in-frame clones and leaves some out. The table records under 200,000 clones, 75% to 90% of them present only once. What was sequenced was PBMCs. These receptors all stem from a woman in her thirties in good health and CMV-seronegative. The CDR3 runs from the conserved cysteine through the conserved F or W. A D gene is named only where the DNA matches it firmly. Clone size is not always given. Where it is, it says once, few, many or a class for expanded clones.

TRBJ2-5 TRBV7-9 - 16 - CASSFPRQINQETQYF TGTGCCAGCAGCTTTCCAAGACAGATAAACCAAGAGACCCAGTACTTC
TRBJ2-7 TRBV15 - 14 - CATSRDLPSSEQYF TGTGCCACCAGCAGAGATTTGCCCTCCAGCGAGCAGTACTTC
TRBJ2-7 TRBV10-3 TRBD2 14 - CAISASGLAPEQYF TGTGCCATCAGTGCATCCGGACTAGCGCCCGAGCAGTACTTC
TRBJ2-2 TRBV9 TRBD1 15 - CASSSLQGAAGELFF TGTGCCAGCAGCTCCCTACAGGGGGCTGCCGGGGAGCTGTTTTTT
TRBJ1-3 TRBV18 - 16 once CASSPSTTRSGNTIYF TGTGCCAGCTCACCATCCACGACACGCTCTGGAAACACCATATATTTT
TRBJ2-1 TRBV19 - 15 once CASSGGPLDYNEQFF TGTGCCAGTAGTGGAGGACCATTAGATTACAATGAGCAGTTCTTC
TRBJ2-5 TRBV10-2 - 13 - CASSDPEAETQYF TGCGCCAGCAGTGACCCTGAGGCAGAGACCCAGTACTTC
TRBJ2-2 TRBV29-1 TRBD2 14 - CSPGEREGTGELFF TGCAGCCCCGGGGAAAGGGAGGGGACCGGGGAGCTGTTTTTT
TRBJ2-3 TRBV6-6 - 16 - CASISLGGLLTDAQYF TGTGCCAGCATTTCACTGGGGGGACTTCTCACAGATGCACAGTATTTT
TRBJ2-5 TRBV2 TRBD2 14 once CASRSAGGSETQYF TGTGCCAGCAGATCCGCGGGGGGGAGTGAGACCCAGTACTTC
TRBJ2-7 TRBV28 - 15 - CASCPMGIQGYEQYF TGTGCCAGTTGCCCCATGGGCATCCAGGGCTACGAGCAGTACTTC
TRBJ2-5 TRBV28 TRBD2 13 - CASSSLAGVTQYF TGTGCCAGCAGTTCGCTAGCGGGAGTCACCCAGTACTTC
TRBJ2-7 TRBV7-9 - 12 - CASSLNLGEQYF TGTGCCAGCAGCTTAAACCTAGGCGAGCAGTACTTC
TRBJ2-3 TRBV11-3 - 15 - CASSPGGSSTDTQYF TGTGCCAGCAGCCCTGGGGGGTCTAGCACAGATACGCAGTATTTT
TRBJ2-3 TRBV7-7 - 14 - CASSLLSSTDTQYF TGTGCTAGCAGCTTACTCTCGAGCACAGATACGCAGTATTTT
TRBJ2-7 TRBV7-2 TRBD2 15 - CASSRTGLAGAEQYF TGTGCCAGCAGCAGGACGGGACTAGCGGGAGCCGAGCAGTACTTC
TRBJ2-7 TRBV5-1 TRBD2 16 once CASSLDPGTTHREQYF TGCGCCAGCAGCTTGGACCCGGGGACTACCCATCGGGAGCAGTACTTC
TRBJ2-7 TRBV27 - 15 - CASRLSGGRRYEQYF TGTGCCAGCAGACTCTCAGGAGGACGGCGCTACGAGCAGTACTTC
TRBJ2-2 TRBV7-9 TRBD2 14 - CASSPAGGTGELFF TGTGCCAGCAGCCCAGCGGGAGGGACCGGGGAGCTGTTTTTT
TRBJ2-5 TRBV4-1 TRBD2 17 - CASSLERTSGLQETQYF TGCGCCAGCAGCCTAGAACGGACTAGCGGGTTACAAGAGACCCAGTACTTC
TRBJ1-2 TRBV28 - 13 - CASSSTPLWGYTF TGTGCCAGCAGTTCTACCCCCCTTTGGGGCTACACCTTC
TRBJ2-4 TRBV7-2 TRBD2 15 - CASSLGAGGQNIQYF TGTGCCAGCAGCTTAGGAGCGGGAGGGCAAAACATTCAGTACTTC
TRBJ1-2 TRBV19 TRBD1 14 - CASSMTGTGFGYTF TGTGCCAGTAGTATGACCGGGACAGGGTTCGGCTACACCTTC
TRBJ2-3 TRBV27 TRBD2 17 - CASRHRALAGATDTQYF TGTGCCAGCAGACACCGGGCTCTAGCGGGAGCAACAGATACGCAGTATTTT
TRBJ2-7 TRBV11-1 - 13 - CASSWEEDYEQYF TGTGCCAGCAGCTGGGAGGAGGATTACGAGCAGTACTTC
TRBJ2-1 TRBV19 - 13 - CASSFGAHNEQFF TGTGCCAGTAGTTTTGGGGCCCACAATGAGCAGTTCTTC
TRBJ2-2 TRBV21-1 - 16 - CASSKGQDFEIGELFF TGTGCCAGCAGCAAGGGACAGGACTTTGAGATCGGGGAGCTGTTTTTT
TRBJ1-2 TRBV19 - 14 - CASSIQGIDYGYTF TGTGCCAGTAGTATACAGGGGATCGACTATGGCTACACCTTC